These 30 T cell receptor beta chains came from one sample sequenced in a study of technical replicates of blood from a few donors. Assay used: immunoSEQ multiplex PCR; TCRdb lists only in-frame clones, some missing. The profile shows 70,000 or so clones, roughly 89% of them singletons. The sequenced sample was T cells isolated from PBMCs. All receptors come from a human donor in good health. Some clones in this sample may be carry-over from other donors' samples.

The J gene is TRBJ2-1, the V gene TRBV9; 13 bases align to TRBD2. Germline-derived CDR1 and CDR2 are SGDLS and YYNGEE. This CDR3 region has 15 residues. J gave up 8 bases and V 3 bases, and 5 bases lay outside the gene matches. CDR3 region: CASSATSGRHYEQFF. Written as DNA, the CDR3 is TGTGCCAGCAGCGCGACTAGCGGGAGGCATTATGAGCAGTTCTTC.

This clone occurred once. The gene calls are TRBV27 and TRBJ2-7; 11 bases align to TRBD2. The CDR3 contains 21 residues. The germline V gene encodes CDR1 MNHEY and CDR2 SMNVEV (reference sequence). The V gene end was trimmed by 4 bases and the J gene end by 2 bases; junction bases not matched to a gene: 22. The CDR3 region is CASSSPPQTLAGGEITYEQYF. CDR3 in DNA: TGTGCCAGCAGTTCACCACCGCAAACATTAGCGGGAGGGGAGATAACCTACGAGCAGTACTTC.

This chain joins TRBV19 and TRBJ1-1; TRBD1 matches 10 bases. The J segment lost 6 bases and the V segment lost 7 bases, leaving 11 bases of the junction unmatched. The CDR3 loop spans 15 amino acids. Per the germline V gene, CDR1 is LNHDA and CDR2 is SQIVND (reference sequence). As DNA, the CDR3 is TGTGCCAGTACCGACAGACAGGGGGCTAAGGCTGAAGCTTTCTTT. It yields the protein CASTDRQGAKAEAFF. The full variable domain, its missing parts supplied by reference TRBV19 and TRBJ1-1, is DGGITQSPKYLFRKEGQNVTLSCEQNLNHDAMYWYRQDPGQGLRLIYYSQIVNDFQKGDIAEGYSVSREKKESFPLTVTSAQKNPTAFYLCASTDRQGAKAEAFFGQGTRLTVV.

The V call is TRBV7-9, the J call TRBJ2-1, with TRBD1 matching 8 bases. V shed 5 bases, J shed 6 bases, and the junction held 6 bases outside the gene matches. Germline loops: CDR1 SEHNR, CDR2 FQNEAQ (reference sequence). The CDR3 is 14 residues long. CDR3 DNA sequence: TGTGCCAGCAGCCCGGAGGGACAGGTCAATGAGCAGTTCTTC. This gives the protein CASSPEGQVNEQFF.

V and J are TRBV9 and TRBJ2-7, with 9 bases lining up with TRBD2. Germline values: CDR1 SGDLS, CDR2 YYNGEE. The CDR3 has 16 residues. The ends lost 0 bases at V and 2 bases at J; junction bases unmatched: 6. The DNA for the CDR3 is TGTGCCAGCAGCGTAGGGTTAGCGGGAGCTACCTACGAGCAGTACTTC. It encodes CASSVGLAGATYEQYF.

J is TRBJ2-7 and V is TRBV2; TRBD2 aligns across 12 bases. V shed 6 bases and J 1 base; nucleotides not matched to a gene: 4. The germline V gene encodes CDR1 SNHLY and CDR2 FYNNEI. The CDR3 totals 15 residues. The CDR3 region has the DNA TGTGCCAGCAGGTTACTAGCGGGGGGTTCCTACGAGCAGTACTTC. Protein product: CASRLLAGGSYEQYF.

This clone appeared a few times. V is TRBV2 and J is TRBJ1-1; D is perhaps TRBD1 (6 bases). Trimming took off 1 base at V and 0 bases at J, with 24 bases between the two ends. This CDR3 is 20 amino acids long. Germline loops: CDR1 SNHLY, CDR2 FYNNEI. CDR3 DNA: TGTGCCAGCAGTGAAGTCCCTCCCACGACGTACAGGGTTTTGAACACTGAAGCTTTCTTT. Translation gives CASSEVPPTTYRVLNTEAFF.

The CDR3 protein is CASSEDRVSSYEQYF. CDR3 bases: TGTGCCAGCAGCGAGGACAGGGTGAGCTCCTACGAGCAGTACTTC. V and J are TRBV5-4 and TRBJ2-7; 8 bases line up with TRBD1. V lost 4 bases, J lost 0 bases, and 6 bases stayed unmatched. The CDR3 is 15 residues long. CDR1 and CDR2 from the germline V gene are SGHNT and YYREEE (reference sequence).

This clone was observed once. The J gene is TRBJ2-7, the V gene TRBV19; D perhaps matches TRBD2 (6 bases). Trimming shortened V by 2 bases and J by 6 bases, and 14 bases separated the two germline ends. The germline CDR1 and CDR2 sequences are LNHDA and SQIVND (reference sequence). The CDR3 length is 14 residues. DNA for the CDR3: TGTGCCAGTAGTATACGGGGCGGCGGGGCCGAGCAGTACTTC. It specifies CASSIRGGGAEQYF.

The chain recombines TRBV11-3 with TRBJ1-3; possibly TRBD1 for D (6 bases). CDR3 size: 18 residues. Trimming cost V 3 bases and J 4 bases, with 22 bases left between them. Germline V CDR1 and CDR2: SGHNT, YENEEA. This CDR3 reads CASSFDRLGSGAGNTIYF. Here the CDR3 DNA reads TGTGCCAGCAGCTTCGACAGGTTGGGATCAGGAGCCGGAAACACCATATATTTT.

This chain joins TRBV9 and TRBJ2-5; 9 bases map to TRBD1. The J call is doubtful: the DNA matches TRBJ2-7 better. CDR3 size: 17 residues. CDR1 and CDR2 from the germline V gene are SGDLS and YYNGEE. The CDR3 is CASSVEEGTGMRYEQYF. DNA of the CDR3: TGTGCCAGCAGCGTAGAGGAGGGGACAGGGATGAGGTACGAGCAGTACTTC.

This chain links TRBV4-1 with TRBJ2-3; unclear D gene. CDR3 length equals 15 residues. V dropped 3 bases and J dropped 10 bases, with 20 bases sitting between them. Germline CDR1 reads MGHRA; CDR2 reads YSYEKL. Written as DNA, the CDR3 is TGCGCCAGCAGCCATGATATGACTGTGACTTCGTCGCAGTATTTT. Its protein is CASSHDMTVTSSQYF.

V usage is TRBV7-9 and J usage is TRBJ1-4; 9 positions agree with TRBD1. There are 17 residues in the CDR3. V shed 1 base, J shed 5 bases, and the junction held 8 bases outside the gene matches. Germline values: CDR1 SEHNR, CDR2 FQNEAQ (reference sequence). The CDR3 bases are TGTGCCAGCAGCTTAGGTCCAACAGGGGGCCGCAATGAAAAACTGTTTTTT. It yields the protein CASSLGPTGGRNEKLFF.

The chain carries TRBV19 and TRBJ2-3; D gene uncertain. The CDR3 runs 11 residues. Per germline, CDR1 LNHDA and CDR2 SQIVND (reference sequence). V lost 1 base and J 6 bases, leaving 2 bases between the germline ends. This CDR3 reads CASSIADTQYF. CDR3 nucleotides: TGTGCCAGTAGTATAGCGGATACGCAGTATTTT.

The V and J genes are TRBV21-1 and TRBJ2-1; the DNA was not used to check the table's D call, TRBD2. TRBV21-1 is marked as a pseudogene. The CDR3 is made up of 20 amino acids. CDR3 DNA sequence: TGTGCCAGCAGCAAAGGAAAGGGACTAGCGGGGGGGAGAATTGGCAATGAGCAGTTCTTC. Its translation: CASSKGKGLAGGRIGNEQFF.

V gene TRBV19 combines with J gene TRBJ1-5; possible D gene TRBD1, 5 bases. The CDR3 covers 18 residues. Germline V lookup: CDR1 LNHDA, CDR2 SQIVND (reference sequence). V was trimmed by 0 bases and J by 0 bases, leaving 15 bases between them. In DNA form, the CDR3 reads TGTGCCAGTAGTATAGATTGGGGGGGATCTAATAGCAATCAGCCCCAGCATTTT. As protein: CASSIDWGGSNSNQPQHF.

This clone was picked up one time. This chain's CDR3 is CASSQTLAGGDYEQYF. The CDR3 nucleotides read TGCGCCAGCAGCCAAACATTAGCGGGAGGCGACTACGAGCAGTACTTC. The V gene is TRBV4-1, the J gene TRBJ2-7; 10 bases are a match to TRBD2. The CDR3 is made up of 16 amino acids. The germline gives CDR1 MGHRA, CDR2 YSYEKL. V was pared by 2 bases and J by 3 bases, with 7 bases of the junction left unmatched.

The CDR3 protein is CASSVGPGQENSPLHF. DNA of the CDR3: TGTGCCAGCAGCGTAGGGCCGGGACAAGAAAATTCACCCCTCCACTTT. The chain has TRBV9 and TRBJ1-6, with a possible D match to TRBD1 (6 bases). CDR1 is SGDLS, CDR2 YYNGEE, per germline. The V and J ends lost 0 bases and 7 bases respectively, with 14 bases between them. The CDR3 consists of 16 residues.

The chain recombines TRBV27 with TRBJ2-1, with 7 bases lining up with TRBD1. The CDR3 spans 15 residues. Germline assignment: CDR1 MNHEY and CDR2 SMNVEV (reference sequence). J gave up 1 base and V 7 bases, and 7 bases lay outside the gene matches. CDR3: CASTPYRGSYNEQFF. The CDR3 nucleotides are TGTGCCAGCACTCCATACAGGGGTTCCTACAATGAGCAGTTCTTC.

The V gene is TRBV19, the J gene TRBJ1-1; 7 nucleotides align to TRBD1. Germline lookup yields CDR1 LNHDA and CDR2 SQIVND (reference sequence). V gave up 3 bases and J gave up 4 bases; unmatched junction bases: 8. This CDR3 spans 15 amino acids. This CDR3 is CASSMTGNMGTEAFF. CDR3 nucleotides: TGTGCCAGTAGTATGACAGGGAATATGGGCACTGAAGCTTTCTTT.

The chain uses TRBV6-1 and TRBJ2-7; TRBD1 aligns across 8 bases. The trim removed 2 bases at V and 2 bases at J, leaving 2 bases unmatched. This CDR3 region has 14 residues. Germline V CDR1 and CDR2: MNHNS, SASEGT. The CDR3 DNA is TGTGCCAGCAGTGAAACAGGGGGACCCTACGAGCAGTACTTC. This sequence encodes CASSETGGPYEQYF.

CDR3: CASSLTGSYGYTF. CDR3 nucleotides: TGTGCCAGCAGTCTGACCGGGTCTTATGGCTACACCTTC. The chain has TRBV25-1 and TRBJ1-2; no definite D call. This CDR3 has 13 amino acids. Trimming left V 5 bases short and J 5 bases short, with 12 bases between. Germline CDR1 reads MGHDK; CDR2 reads SYGVNS.

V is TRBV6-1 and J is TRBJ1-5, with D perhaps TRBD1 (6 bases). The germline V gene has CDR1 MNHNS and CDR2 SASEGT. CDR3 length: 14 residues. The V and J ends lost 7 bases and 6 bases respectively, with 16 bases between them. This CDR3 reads CASTGVGGRQPQHF. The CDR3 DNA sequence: TGTGCCAGCACAGGGGTCGGAGGTCGTCAGCCCCAGCATTTT.

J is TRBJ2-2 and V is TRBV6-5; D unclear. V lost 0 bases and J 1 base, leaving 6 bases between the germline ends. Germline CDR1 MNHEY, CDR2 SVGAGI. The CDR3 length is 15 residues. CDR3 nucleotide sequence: TGTGCCAGCAGTTACTCTTCGGGGAACACCGGGGAGCTGTTTTTT. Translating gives CASSYSSGNTGELFF.

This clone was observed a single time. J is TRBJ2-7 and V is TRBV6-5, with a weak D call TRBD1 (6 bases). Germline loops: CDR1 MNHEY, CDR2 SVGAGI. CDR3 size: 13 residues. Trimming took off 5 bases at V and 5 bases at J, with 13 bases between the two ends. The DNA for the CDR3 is TGTGCCAGCAGTCCGACAGGTCCCGACGAGCAGTACTTC. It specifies CASSPTGPDEQYF.

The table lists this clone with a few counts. CDR3: CASSPAGTGAEAFF. In nucleotides, the CDR3 is TGTGCCAGCAGCCCAGCCGGGACAGGGGCGGAAGCTTTCTTT. The V call is TRBV7-3, the J call TRBJ1-1; 10 bases fit TRBD1. V gave up 5 bases and J gave up 8 bases; unmatched junction bases: 8. Germline loops: CDR1 SGHTA, CDR2 FQGTGA. The CDR3 contains 14 residues.

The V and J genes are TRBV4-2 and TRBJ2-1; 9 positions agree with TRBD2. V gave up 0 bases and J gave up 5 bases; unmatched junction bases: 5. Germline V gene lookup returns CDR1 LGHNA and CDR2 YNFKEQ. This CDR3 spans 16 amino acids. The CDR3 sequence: CASSQEWRGGNNEQFF. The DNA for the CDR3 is TGTGCCAGCAGCCAAGAGTGGCGGGGGGGGAACAATGAGCAGTTCTTC.

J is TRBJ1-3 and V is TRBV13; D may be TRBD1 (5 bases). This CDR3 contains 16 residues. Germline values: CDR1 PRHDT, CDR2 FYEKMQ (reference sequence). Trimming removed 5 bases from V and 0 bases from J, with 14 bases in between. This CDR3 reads CASSPGDGSSGNTIYF. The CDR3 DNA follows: TGTGCCAGCAGCCCGGGGGACGGCTCCTCTGGAAACACCATATATTTT.

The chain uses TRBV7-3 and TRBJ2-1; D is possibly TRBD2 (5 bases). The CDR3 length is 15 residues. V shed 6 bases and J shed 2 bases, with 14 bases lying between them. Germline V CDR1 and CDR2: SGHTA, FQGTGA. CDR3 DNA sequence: TGTGCCAGCAGACTGGGAGCCGATCCCTACAATGAGCAGTTCTTC. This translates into CASRLGADPYNEQFF. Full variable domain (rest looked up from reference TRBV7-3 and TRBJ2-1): GAGVSQTPSNKVTEKGKYVELRCDPISGHTALYWYRQSLGQGPEFLIYFQGTGAADDSGLPNDRFFAVRPEGSVSTLKIQRTERGDSAVYLCASRLGADPYNEQFFGPGTRLTVL.

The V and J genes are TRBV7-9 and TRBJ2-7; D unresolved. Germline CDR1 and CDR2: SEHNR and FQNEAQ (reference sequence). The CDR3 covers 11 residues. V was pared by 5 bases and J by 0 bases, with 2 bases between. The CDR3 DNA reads TGTGCCAGCAGCCTCTCCTACGAGCAGTACTTC. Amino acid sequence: CASSLSYEQYF.